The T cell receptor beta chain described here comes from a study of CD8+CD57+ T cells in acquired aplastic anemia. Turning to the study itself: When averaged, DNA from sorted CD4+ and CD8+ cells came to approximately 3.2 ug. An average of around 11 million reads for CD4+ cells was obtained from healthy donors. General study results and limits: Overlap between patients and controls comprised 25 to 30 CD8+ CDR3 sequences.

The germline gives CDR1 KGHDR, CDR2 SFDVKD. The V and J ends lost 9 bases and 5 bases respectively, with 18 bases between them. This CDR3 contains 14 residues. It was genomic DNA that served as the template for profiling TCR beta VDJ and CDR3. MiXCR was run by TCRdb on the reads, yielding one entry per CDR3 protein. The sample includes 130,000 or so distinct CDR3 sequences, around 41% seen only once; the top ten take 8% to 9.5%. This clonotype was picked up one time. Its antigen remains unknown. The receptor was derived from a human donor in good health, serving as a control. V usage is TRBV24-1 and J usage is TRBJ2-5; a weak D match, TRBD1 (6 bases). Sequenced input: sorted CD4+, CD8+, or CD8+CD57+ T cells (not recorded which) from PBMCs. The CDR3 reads CATLPRQVRETQYF. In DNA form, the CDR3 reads TGTGCCACCCTCCCGCGACAGGTTCGTGAGACCCAGTACTTC.